One T cell receptor beta chain is described in this entry. The sample belongs to a study of blood T cell repertoires in COVID-19. Study-wide background: There were acute and convalescent COVID-19 samples, and they came from the United States, Italy and Spain. PBMCs, B-cell-depleted T cells, or T cells were the source of the cDNA or gDNA that made up the material.

The germline CDR1 and CDR2 sequences are MNHEY and SMNVEV (reference sequence). The CDR3 is 16 residues long. The V end was cut by 4 bases, the J end by 5 bases, with 20 bases between. As handled by the study authors: How many nucleated cells were present was estimated from reference gene primer amplification. The repertoire was sequenced with immunoSEQ multiplex PCR; TCRdb's copy has only in-frame clones and lacks some. That table gives V, J and clone size, and the DNA gave D and trimming. This sample has about 220,000 clones, with 75% to 85% found just once. J is TRBJ2-5 and V is TRBV27; D is possibly TRBD1 (7 bases). Sequenced: peripheral blood. The sequence derives from a man between 50 and 59 years old with active or convalescent COVID-19. CDR3 nucleotides: TGTGCCAGCAGTTCTAGGACAGGAGGGGGGTCGGAGACCCAGTACTTC. This sequence encodes CASSSRTGGGSETQYF.